This T cell receptor beta chain was captured in a study of Graves' ophthalmopathy and Graves' hyperthyroidism. Among the exclusions were patients with other autoimmune diseases, uncontrolled infections, pregnancy or lactation. Diagnosis used clinical symptoms, serum thyroxine, TRAb, thyroid ultrasound and orbital computed tomography. Whole-study findings and limits: A 13-signature model separated ophthalmopathy from stable hyperthyroidism, reaching about 91% sensitivity and less than 83% specificity cross-validated. Also, most clonotypes expanded in the thyroid above 0.001 frequency appeared in blood.

CDR1 and CDR2 (germline): LNHDA, SQIVND (reference sequence). The CDR3 loop spans 11 amino acids. Trimming removed 6 bases from V and 8 bases from J; junction bases left unmatched: 3. The authors amplified TCR beta CDR3 regions from RNA transcripts. The library came from an HTBI-primed first-round RT-PCR and a second-round multiplex PCR. TCRdb reprocessed the multiplex PCR reads via MiXCR and lists one record per CDR3 protein. The sample holds about 700,000 distinct CDR3 sequences; roughly 41% are singletons and the top ten take approximately 43%. The sample holds one count of this clonotype. What it recognizes is unknown.

The V call is TRBV19, the J call TRBJ1-2, with 7 bases aligning to TRBD1. The receptor comes from an adult man with Graves' ophthalmopathy. Input material: peripheral blood. CDR3 in amino acids: CASRGGQGYTF. For the CDR3, the DNA is TGTGCCAGTAGGGGGGGACAGGGCTACACCTTC.